Here is one TCR beta chain with its context. This clonotype was found many times. No antigen is known for it. One base away there is no much larger clone; base qualities are not given. The method behind the library was PCR. Sequencing used an Illumina HiSeq 2500. To normalize quantification of the TCRbeta repertoire, the TCR libraries were built with molecular barcoding that relied on unique molecular identifiers. TCRdb itself trimmed the public reads at Q25 with fastp, ran MiXCR and retained productive beta chains. CDR3 protein duplicates are merged, each entry listing the most common genes and DNA. This sample comprises about 610,000 distinct CDR3 sequences, about 10% of them detected only once. Roughly 4% of the sample is held by the ten biggest clonotypes. V is shortened by 2 bases, J by 7 bases, and the region joining them spans 8 bases. The CDR3 has 13 amino acids, counting the end cysteine and phenylalanine. Just the 39-base CDR3 DNA is kept, in frame starting at base 1. In the germline V gene, CDR1 corresponds to MGHRA and CDR2 to YSYEKL.

This record belongs to a study of T-cell reconstitution after alpha-beta-depleted transplantation in children (TCRdb year 2016). For the study in its entirety: The study quantitatively tracked T-cell immune reconstitution after TCRalphabeta/CD19-depleted allogeneic hematopoietic cell transplantation in children using TCR repertoire profiling.

The origin of this receptor is a human donor who donated a stem cell graft to a child with acute myeloid leukemia. The source material was PBMCs from the stem cell graft donor, sampled from the stem cell graft. This chain is built from TRBV4-1 and TRBJ1-4; TRBD1 could be the D gene, as 5 bases match. This receptor has the CDR3 CASSQLTGEKLFF. Here is the DNA: TGCGCCAGCAGCCAACTAACAGGTGAAAAACTGTTTTTT.